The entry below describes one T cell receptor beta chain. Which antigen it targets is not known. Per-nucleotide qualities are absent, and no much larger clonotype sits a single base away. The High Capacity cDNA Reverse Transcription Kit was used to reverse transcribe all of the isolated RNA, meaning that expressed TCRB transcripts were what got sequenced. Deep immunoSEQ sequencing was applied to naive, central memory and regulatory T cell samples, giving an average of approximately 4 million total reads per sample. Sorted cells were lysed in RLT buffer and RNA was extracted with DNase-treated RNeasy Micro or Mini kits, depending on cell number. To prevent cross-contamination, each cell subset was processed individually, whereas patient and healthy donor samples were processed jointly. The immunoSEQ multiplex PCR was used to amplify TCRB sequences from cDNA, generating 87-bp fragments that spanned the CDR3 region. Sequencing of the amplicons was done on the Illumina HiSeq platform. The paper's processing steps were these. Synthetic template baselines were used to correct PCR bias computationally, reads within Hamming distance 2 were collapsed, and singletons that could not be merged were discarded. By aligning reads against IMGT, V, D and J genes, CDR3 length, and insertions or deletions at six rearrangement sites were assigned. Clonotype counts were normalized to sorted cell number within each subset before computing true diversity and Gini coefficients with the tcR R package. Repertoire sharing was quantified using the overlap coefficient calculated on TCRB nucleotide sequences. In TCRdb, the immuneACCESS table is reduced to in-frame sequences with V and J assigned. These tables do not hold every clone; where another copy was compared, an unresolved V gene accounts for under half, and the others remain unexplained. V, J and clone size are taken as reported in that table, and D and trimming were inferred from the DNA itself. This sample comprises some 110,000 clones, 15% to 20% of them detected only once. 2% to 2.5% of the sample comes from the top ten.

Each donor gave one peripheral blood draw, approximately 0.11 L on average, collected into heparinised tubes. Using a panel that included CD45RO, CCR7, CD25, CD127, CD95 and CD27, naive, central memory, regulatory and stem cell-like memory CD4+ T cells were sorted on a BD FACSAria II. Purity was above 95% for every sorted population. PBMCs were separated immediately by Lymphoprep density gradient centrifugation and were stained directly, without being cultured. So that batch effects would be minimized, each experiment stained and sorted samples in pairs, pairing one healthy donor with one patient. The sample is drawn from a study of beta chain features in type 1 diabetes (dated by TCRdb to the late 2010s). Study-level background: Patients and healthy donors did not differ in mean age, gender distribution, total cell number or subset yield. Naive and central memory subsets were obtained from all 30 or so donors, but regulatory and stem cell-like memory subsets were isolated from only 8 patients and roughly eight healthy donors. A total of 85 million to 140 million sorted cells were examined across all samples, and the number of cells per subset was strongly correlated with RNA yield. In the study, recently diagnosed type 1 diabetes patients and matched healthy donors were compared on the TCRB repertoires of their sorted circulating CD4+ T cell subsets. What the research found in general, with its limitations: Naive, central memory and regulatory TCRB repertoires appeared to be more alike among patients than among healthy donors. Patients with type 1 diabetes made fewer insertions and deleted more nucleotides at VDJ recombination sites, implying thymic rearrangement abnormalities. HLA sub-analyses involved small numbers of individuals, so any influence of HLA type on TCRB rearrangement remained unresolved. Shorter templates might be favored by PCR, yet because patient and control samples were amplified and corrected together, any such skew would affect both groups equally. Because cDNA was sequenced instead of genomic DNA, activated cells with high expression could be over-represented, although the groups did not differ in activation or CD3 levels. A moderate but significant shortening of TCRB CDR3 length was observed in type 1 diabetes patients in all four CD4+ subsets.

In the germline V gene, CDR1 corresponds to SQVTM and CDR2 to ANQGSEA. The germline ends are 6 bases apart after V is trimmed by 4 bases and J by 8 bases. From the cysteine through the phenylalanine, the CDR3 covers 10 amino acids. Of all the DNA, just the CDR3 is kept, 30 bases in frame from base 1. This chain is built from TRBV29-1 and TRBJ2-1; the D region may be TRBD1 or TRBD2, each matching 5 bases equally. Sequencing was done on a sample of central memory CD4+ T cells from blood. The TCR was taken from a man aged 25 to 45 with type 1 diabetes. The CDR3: CSVGGDEQFF. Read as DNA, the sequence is TGCAGCGTTGGAGGGGATGAGCAGTTCTTC.